The source of this T cell receptor beta chain is a study of cytomegalovirus exposure and HLA in healthy donors. The study's findings and limits: Later analysis demonstrated an association between a missense DCLRE1C variant and TCR beta V- and J-gene trimming.

In regard to this clone: The target antigen is unknown.

The CDR3 extends over 15 amino acids. V dropped 0 bases and J dropped 7 bases, with 15 bases sitting between them. Germline CDR1 and CDR2: SGHAT and FQNNGV. The PCR contained 60 Vbeta and 13 Jbeta primers. Libraries were prepared by immunoSEQ multiplex PCR; TCRdb keeps only in-frame clonotypes and omits some of them. The data hold more than 200,000 clones, with 65% to 90% observed a single time. The chain couples TRBV11-2 to TRBJ1-2; TRBD1 might be the D (5 bases). The source material was PBMCs. The source is a girl aged 10-17 years in good health and CMV-seronegative. The DNA for the CDR3 is TGTGCCAGCAGCTTAGATCGTCGGGGGGAGCTTGGCTACACCTTC. It codes for CASSLDRRGELGYTF.